The 15 T cell receptor beta chains given below trace back to one sample, sequenced in a study of T cells in localized non-small cell lung cancer. Sequenced by immunoSEQ multiplex PCR; TCRdb stores in-frame clones only, minus some. The sample lists some 10,000 clones; roughly half were seen once. Source: lymph node tissue, taken before any cancer treatment. These receptor sequences come from a woman between 35 and 70 years old with stage II squamous cell lung carcinoma.

In DNA, the CDR3 is TGTGCCAGTAGTACCGACAGGCGAAGCGAAAAACTGTTTTTT. It translates to CASSTDRRSEKLFF. The chain combines TRBV19 with TRBJ1-4; TRBD1 is a possible D gene (6 bases). CDR3 length equals 14 residues. CDR1 and CDR2 (germline): LNHDA, SQIVND (reference sequence). V was trimmed by 4 bases and J by 8 bases, leaving 14 bases between them.

This clone was counted only a few times. The chain couples TRBV6-8 to TRBJ2-1, with 9 bases matching TRBD2. CDR1 is MNHGY and CDR2 is SAAAGT in the germline V gene. This CDR3 region has 15 residues. With V trimmed by 7 bases and J by 7 bases, 11 bases remained unmatched. In DNA form, the CDR3 reads TGTGCCAGCAACCCCGGGACTAGCTTCCAAAATGAGCAGTTCTTC. This gives the protein CASNPGTSFQNEQFF.

This clone was seen a few times. The CDR3 sequence is CASSHGRGGMNTEAFF. The CDR3 DNA sequence: TGTGCCAGCAGCCATGGTCGAGGTGGGATGAACACTGAAGCTTTCTTT. This sequence joins TRBV11-3 and TRBJ1-1; D is unresolved. V dropped 5 bases and J dropped 0 bases, with 16 bases sitting between them. The length of the CDR3 is 16 residues. CDR1 is SGHNT and CDR2 is YENEEA in the germline V gene.

The CDR3, as DNA: TGTGCCAGCAGCTTACTGAACCCGGATTTGGGAGGAGGCTACACCTTC. Residues: CASSLLNPDLGGGYTF. The chain couples TRBV11-3 to TRBJ1-2; D not resolved. CDR3 length: 16 residues. Germline lookup yields CDR1 SGHNT and CDR2 YENEEA. V was shortened by 2 bases and J by 8 bases, with 21 bases between the two germline ends.

This clone has a handful of counts. The V gene is TRBV6-8, the J gene TRBJ1-1; TRBD1 might be the D (6 bases). Germline lookup yields CDR1 MNHGY and CDR2 SAAAGT. V dropped 6 bases and J dropped 1 base, with 9 bases sitting between them. The CDR3 has 13 amino acids. CDR3 DNA sequence: TGTGCCAGCAGCGAGGGGGGGAACACTGAAGCTTTCTTT. Translation gives CASSEGGNTEAFF.

This clone has just one count. The CDR3 sequence is CASSIGAGYTDTQYF. The DNA of the CDR3 is TGTGCCAGTAGTATAGGAGCGGGGTACACAGATACGCAGTATTTT. The genes are TRBV19 and TRBJ2-3; 7 bases are shared with TRBD2. This CDR3 is 15 amino acids long. Trimming removed 1 base from V and 2 bases from J; junction bases left unmatched: 3. Germline CDR1 reads LNHDA; CDR2 reads SQIVND (reference sequence).

The rearrangement uses TRBV29-1 and TRBJ1-2, with 7 nucleotides matching TRBD1. This CDR3 has 12 residues. V shed 7 bases, J shed 7 bases, and the junction held 9 bases outside the gene matches. Germline V CDR1 and CDR2: SQVTM, ANQGSEA. The DNA for the CDR3 is TGCAGCGCCTCCGACAGGGAACCTGGCTACACCTTC. As protein: CSASDREPGYTF. Supplemented by reference TRBV29-1 and TRBJ1-2, the full variable domain reads SAVISQKPSRDICQRGTSLTIQCQVDSQVTMMFWYRQQPGQSLTLIATANQGSEATYESGFVIDKFPISRPNLTFSTLTVSNMSPEDSSIYLCSASDREPGYTFGSGTRLTVV.

The rearrangement uses TRBV11-3 and TRBJ1-4, with D possibly matching TRBD1 (6 bases). V lost 5 bases and J 3 bases, leaving 19 bases between the germline ends. CDR3 size: 17 residues. Per germline, CDR1 SGHNT and CDR2 YENEEA. This CDR3 is CASSPYRETTPNEKLFF. For the CDR3, the DNA is TGTGCCAGCAGCCCTTACAGGGAAACTACACCTAATGAAAAACTGTTTTTT. Full variable domain (remainder filled in from reference TRBV11-3 and TRBJ1-4): EAGVVQSPRYKIIEKKQPVAFWCNPISGHNTLYWYLQNLGQGPELLIRYENEEAVDDSQLPKDRFSAERLKGVDSTLKIQPAELGDSAVYLCASSPYRETTPNEKLFFGSGTQLSVL.

The chain is built from TRBV15 and TRBJ2-1, with 7 positions matching TRBD2. Per germline, CDR1 LNHNV and CDR2 YYDKDF (reference sequence). The CDR3 consists of 14 residues. After removal of 2 bases from V and 4 bases from J, the junction contained 2 bases not matched to a gene. For the CDR3, the DNA is TGTGCCACCAGCAGATGGACTAGATACAATGAGCAGTTCTTC. It is translated as CATSRWTRYNEQFF.

J is TRBJ2-1 and V is TRBV11-3; 8 bases are a match to TRBD2. The germline V gene encodes CDR1 SGHNT and CDR2 YENEEA. The CDR3 length is 16 residues. The junction had 6 bases not matched to a gene; V was cut back by 5 bases and J by 0 bases. The CDR3 coding sequence is TGTGCCAGCAGCGTCGGGGGGGTTGGCTCCTACAATGAGCAGTTCTTC. This codes for CASSVGGVGSYNEQFF.

This clone was detected a few times. The chain uses TRBV6-8 and TRBJ1-1, with D unresolved. The length of the CDR3 is 15 residues. Deletions cut 6 bases from V and 0 bases from J, with 14 bases between. Germline loops: CDR1 MNHGY, CDR2 SAAAGT. CDR3 sequence reads: CASRAGGAMNTEAFF. The CDR3 coding sequence is TGTGCCAGCAGGGCAGGAGGAGCTATGAACACTGAAGCTTTCTTT.

This clone showed up just a few times. V is TRBV10-3 and J is TRBJ1-1; D might be TRBD1 (5 bases). Trimming shortened V by 2 bases and J by 0 bases, and 16 bases separated the two germline ends. The CDR3 length is 17 residues. CDR1 ENHRY and CDR2 SYGVKD come from the germline V gene. The CDR3 spells CAISEGGWWDLNTEAFF. CDR3 DNA: TGTGCCATCAGTGAGGGTGGGTGGTGGGACTTGAACACTGAAGCTTTCTTT.

The V and J genes are TRBV6-8 and TRBJ1-1; D is uncertain. Per germline, CDR1 MNHGY and CDR2 SAAAGT. Between the trimmed V and J ends, which lost 10 bases and 1 base, there was a span of 13 bases. The CDR3 has 13 amino acids. CDR3 nucleotide sequence: TGTGCCATCACCCTAGGACCGAACACTGAAGCTTTCTTT. Its protein is CAITLGPNTEAFF.

The gene calls are TRBV27 and TRBJ2-3; 7 bases are shared with TRBD1. Looked up from germline, CDR1 is MNHEY and CDR2 is SMNVEV (reference sequence). The CDR3 length is 17 residues. V lost 3 bases and J lost 4; bases outside the gene matches: 13. CDR3 sequence: CASSFASTGTGADTQYF. The CDR3 bases are TGTGCCAGCAGTTTTGCCTCGACAGGGACCGGGGCAGATACGCAGTATTTT.

The chain combines TRBV19 with TRBJ2-7, with TRBD1 identical over 9 bases. The CDR3 is 13 residues long. The germline gives CDR1 LNHDA, CDR2 SQIVND (reference sequence). V was pared by 7 bases and J by 3 bases, with 4 bases of the junction left unmatched. The CDR3 bases are TGTGCCAGTACGGGACAGGGATTCTACGAGCAGTACTTC. Its translation is CASTGQGFYEQYF. The complete variable domain, with remaining parts taken from reference TRBV19 and TRBJ2-7, reads DGGITQSPKYLFRKEGQNVTLSCEQNLNHDAMYWYRQDPGQGLRLIYYSQIVNDFQKGDIAEGYSVSREKKESFPLTVTSAQKNPTAFYLCASTGQGFYEQYFGPGTRLTVT.